The subject of this entry is one TCR beta chain. Other DNA sequences from this sample encode an identical CDR3 as well. The data were produced by immunoSEQ multiplex PCR, yet TCRdb's version contains in-frame clones alone and is incomplete. The data show 630,000 or so clones, 95% to 98% seen once. The sample belongs to a study of shared clonotypes between healthy human individuals. Cells designated naive CD8 were CD45RO-negative and were positively selected for CCR7, with terminally differentiated effector memory CD45RA+ cells excluded. The sample was naive CD8+ T cells sorted from blood. The clonotype comes from a man under 40 in good health.

CDR3 sequence: CASSSDRGYEQYF. In DNA, the CDR3 is TGTGCCAGCAGCTCCGACAGGGGATACGAGCAGTACTTC. The V gene is TRBV7-9, the J gene TRBJ2-7; 8 bases map to TRBD1. The CDR3 is 13 residues long. V lost 4 bases and J lost 4; bases outside the gene matches: 3. The germline CDR1 and CDR2 sequences are SEHNR and FQNEAQ (reference sequence). The full variable domain, in which reference TRBV7-9 and TRBJ2-7 provide the parts outside the CDR3, is DTGVSQNPRHKITKRGQNVTFRCDPISEHNRLYWYRQTLGQGPEFLTYFQNEAQLEKSRLLSDRFSAERPKGSFSTLEIQRTEQGDSAMYLCASSSDRGYEQYFGPGTRLTVT.